This T cell receptor beta chain was found in a study of blood T cell repertoires in COVID-19. Study-level information: Acute and convalescent COVID-19 samples came from the United States, Italy and Spain.

The CDR3 spans 16 residues. The V gene end was trimmed by 3 bases and the J gene end by 4 bases; junction bases not matched to a gene: 9. The germline V gene encodes CDR1 SGHNT and CDR2 YYREEE (reference sequence). How the authors handled the data: From reference gene primer amplification, estimates of nucleated cell counts were derived. Profiling relied on immunoSEQ multiplex PCR, and the TCRdb table lists in-frame clones only, not all of them. V and J calls and clone size are copied from that table; D and trimming were computed from the DNA. The repertoire consists of about 230,000 clones, with approximately 88% occurring once and the leading ten covering around 27%.

The specimen was peripheral blood. The clonotype comes from a man between 40 and 49 years old with acute or convalescent COVID-19. The chain combines TRBV5-4 with TRBJ2-1; 8 nucleotides match TRBD2. CDR3 in DNA: TGTGCCAGCAGCTCTCTAACTAGCGGCTTATACAATGAGCAGTTCTTC. Translating it yields CASSSLTSGLYNEQFF. Using reference TRBV5-4 and TRBJ2-1 for the parts outside the CDR3, the full variable domain is ETGVTQSPTHLIKTRGQQVTLRCSSQSGHNTVSWYQQALGQGPQFIFQYYREEENGRGNFPPRFSGLQFPNYSSELNVNALELDDSALYLCASSSLTSGLYNEQFFGPGTRLTVL.